The clone carrying this TCR beta chain was counted at least ten times. These data come from a study of T-cell memory formation after mild COVID-19. This CDR3 region has 12 residues. With 2 bases clipped from V and 6 bases from J, the junction kept 1 base outside the gene matches. Germline V gene sequence: CDR1 SGHTA, CDR2 FQGNSA. Each CDR3 protein is one row after TCRdb ran MiXCR on the 5' RACE reads. Among 200,000 to 250,000 distinct CDR3 sequences, more than 8% were seen once, and the ten largest hold more than 20%. The source of this sequence is a man aged 18 to 30 who had mild COVID-19 (a few samples of this study predate the infection). Cell type and time point are not known. The sequenced sample was PBMCs or a T cell subset sorted from them (not recorded which). The V gene is TRBV7-2, the J gene TRBJ2-7; 7 bases match TRBD1. The CDR3 DNA sequence: TGTGCCAGCAGCTTAAACAGGGGCGAGCAGTACTTC. This sequence encodes CASSLNRGEQYF.